This TCR beta chain is drawn from a study of blood T cell repertoires in COVID-19. Study-level information: Sources were T cells, B-cell-depleted T cells, or PBMCs; the material itself was cDNA or gDNA.

V was shortened by 5 bases and J by 5 bases, with 13 bases between the two germline ends. CDR1 and CDR2 (germline): SGHTA, FQGNSA. The CDR3 has 14 residues. Authors' analysis steps: Amplification with reference gene primers provided the estimates of nucleated cell counts. Repertoires were generated with immunoSEQ multiplex PCR, while TCRdb's copy carries only in-frame clones and drops some. The V and J calls and the clone size are those of that table, but D and trimming were determined from the DNA. The table has about 130,000 clones, 85% to 90% seen once; the top ten hold less than 4.5%. It was during active infection that Seattle patients were enrolled and then longitudinally followed.

The chain links TRBV7-2 to TRBJ1-5; a possible D gene is TRBD1 (5 bases). Sequenced: peripheral blood. The receptor comes from a man in his fifties or sixties with COVID-19, enrolled during active disease. The CDR3 nucleotides read TGTGCCAGCAGCGGGAGGGGAGGGGATCAGCCCCAGCATTTT. Its protein is CASSGRGGDQPQHF.